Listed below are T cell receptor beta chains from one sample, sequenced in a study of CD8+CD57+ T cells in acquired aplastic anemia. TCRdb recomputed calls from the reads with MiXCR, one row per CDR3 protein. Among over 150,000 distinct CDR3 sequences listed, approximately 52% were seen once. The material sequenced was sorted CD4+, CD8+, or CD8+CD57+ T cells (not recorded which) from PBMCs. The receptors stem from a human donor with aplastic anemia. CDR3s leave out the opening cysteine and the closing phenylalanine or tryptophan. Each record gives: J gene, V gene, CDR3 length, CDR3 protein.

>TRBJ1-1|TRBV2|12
ASGTGMENTEAF
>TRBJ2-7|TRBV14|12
ASSQTSGDYEQY
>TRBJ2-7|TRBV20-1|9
SAVDFPQQY
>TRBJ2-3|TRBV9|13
ASSVEAASTDTQY
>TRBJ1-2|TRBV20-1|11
SAVDRGRDGYT
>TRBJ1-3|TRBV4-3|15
ASSQSRTDYSGNTIY
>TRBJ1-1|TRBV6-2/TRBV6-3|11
ASINKMNTEAF
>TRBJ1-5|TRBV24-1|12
ATATRGSNQPQH
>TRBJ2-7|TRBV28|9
ASKGIYEQY
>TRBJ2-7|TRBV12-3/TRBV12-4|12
ASSPGEGGYEQY
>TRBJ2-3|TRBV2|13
ASSEAGGNTDTQY
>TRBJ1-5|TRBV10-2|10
ASTGGNQPQH
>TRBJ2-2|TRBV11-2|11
ASSLVPTGELF
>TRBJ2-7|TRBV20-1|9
SADRDYEQY
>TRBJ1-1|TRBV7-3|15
ASSWKAGVGRHTEAF
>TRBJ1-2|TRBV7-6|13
ASSIGQGGVYGYT
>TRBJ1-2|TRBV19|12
ASSQDREFGGYT
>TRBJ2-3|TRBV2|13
ASKVQGSNTDTQY
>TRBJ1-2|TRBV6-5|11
ASSFGQDMLQT
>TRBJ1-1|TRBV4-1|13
ASSHDRGGYTEAF
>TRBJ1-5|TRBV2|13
ASNDRGLINQPQH
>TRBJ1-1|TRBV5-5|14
ASSLVYRGLDTEAF
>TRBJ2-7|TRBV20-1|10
SAYRQGYEQY
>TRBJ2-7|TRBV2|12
ASRTGLSAYEQY
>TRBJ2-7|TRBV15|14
ATSRVTGDRSYEQY
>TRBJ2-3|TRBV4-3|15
ASSQEAVDRTEDTQY
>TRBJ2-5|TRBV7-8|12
ASSLGRFQETQY
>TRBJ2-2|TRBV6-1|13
ASKRTVANTGELF
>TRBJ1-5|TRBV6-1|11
ASTNGREQPQH
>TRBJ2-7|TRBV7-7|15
ASSLDDRGMPLYEQY
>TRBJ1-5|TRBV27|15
ANPDREKGVRNQPQH
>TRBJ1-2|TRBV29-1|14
SVPGRDAKGIYGYT
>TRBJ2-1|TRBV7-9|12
ASSPGQGRNEQF
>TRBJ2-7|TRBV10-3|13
AISDTGGSSEEQY
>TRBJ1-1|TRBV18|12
ASSRQSMNTEAF
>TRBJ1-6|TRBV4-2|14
ASSRPGGTGQPPLH
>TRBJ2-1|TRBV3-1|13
ASSQAQRAHNEQF
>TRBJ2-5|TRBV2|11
ASSEGREETQY
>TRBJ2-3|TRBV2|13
ASQIRAGAGDTQY
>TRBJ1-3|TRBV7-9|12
ASSLEHRTNTIY
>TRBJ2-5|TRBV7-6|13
ATSERQGVRETQY
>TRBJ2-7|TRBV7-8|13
ASRQTSGSSYEQY